A single sample is the source of the 21 T cell receptor beta chains below, sequenced in a study of cytomegalovirus exposure and HLA in healthy donors. Clones were read by immunoSEQ multiplex PCR, and TCRdb kept only the in-frame ones, dropping some. The table includes hundreds of thousands of clones, 83% detected once. Sequences were obtained from PBMCs. Receptors originate from a woman in her late teens or twenties in good health and CMV-seronegative.

The rearrangement links TRBV5-1 to TRBJ2-7; perhaps D is TRBD1 or TRBD2 (5 bases each). This CDR3 has 13 residues. Germline V gives CDR1 SGHRS, CDR2 YFSETQ. V lost 6 bases, J lost 5 bases, and 15 bases lay in between. The CDR3 DNA sequence: TGCGCCAGCAACCGAGGGGATTTAGACGAGCAGTACTTC. Translated, it gives CASNRGDLDEQYF.

The chain links TRBV5-1 to TRBJ1-2; no firm D call. The CDR3 consists of 13 residues. The germline V and J ends were trimmed by 0 bases and 6 bases, with 9 bases remaining between them. The germline gives CDR1 SGHRS, CDR2 YFSETQ. The CDR3 bases are TGCGCCAGCAGCTTGGAGGGTGACAATGGCTACACCTTC. Protein product: CASSLEGDNGYTF.

The chain couples TRBV7-6 to TRBJ1-1; D unresolved. The CDR3 extends over 14 amino acids. Germline V gene lookup returns CDR1 SGHVS and CDR2 FNYEAQ. With 4 bases removed from V and 1 base from J, the gap between germline ends came to 10 bases. The CDR3 nucleotides are TGTGCCAGCAGCTCCCGGGCCCCGAACACTGAAGCTTTCTTT. This gives the protein CASSSRAPNTEAFF.

This chain links TRBV4-2 with TRBJ1-5; D not certain. This CDR3 has 13 residues. With 0 bases removed from V and 10 bases from J, the gap between germline ends came to 10 bases. CDR1 LGHNA and CDR2 YNFKEQ come from the germline V gene. The CDR3 loop reads CASSQDIYHPQHF. CDR3 nucleotides: TGTGCCAGCAGCCAAGACATTTACCACCCCCAGCATTTT.

This chain uses TRBV5-1 with TRBJ1-2; perhaps TRBD1 as D (6 bases). The ends were cut back, 4 bases at V and 4 bases at J, with 14 bases in the middle. The CDR3 runs to 14 residues. CDR1 is SGHRS and CDR2 is YFSETQ in the germline V gene. The CDR3 loop is CASSPAWGAYGYTF. Written as DNA, the CDR3 is TGCGCCAGCAGCCCGGCCTGGGGGGCCTATGGCTACACCTTC.

The genes are TRBV14 and TRBJ1-1; D not certain. This CDR3 spans 15 amino acids. Trimming left V 4 bases short and J 0 bases short, with 12 bases between. Germline V lookup: CDR1 SGHDN, CDR2 FVKESK. The CDR3: CASSLTGSMNTEAFF. The DNA for the CDR3 is TGTGCCAGCAGCCTAACCGGGTCCATGAACACTGAAGCTTTCTTT.

A single count supports this clone. The rearrangement joins TRBV27 to TRBJ2-1, with TRBD2 matching over 7 bases. CDR1 and CDR2 (germline): MNHEY, SMNVEV (reference sequence). After removal of 4 bases from V and 3 bases from J, the junction contained 6 bases not matched to a gene. The CDR3 spans 15 residues. The CDR3: CASSWQTGGYNEQFF. The CDR3 DNA reads as TGTGCCAGCAGTTGGCAGACGGGGGGCTACAATGAGCAGTTCTTC.

This chain connects TRBV6-5 to TRBJ2-3; 8 positions agree with TRBD1. Germline trimming cut 6 bases from V and 1 base from J; bases unmatched to any gene: 6. Per germline, CDR1 MNHEY and CDR2 SVGAGI. The CDR3 extends over 15 amino acids. The CDR3: CASRDRVWGTDTQYF. CDR3 DNA sequence: TGTGCCAGCAGGGACAGGGTTTGGGGCACAGATACGCAGTATTTT.

The chain couples TRBV10-3 to TRBJ1-5; 8 bases are a match to TRBD1. This CDR3 has 13 amino acids. V lost 4 bases and J lost 15; bases outside the gene matches: 11. CDR1 is ENHRY and CDR2 is SYGVKD in the germline V gene. The CDR3 nucleotides are TGTGCCATCAGTGGTGGACAGGGACAATTAAGGCATTTT. Encoded protein: CAISGGQGQLRHF.

The gene calls are TRBV5-6 and TRBJ1-1; D not resolved. The CDR3 totals 15 residues. Germline CDR1 reads SGHDT; CDR2 reads YYEEEE. Trimming removed 4 bases at V and 1 base at J, with 14 bases between. The CDR3 DNA reads TGTGCCAGCAGCCCCTGGGCAGCACCGAACACTGAAGCTTTCTTT. Its protein is CASSPWAAPNTEAFF. The variable domain in full, completed from reference TRBV5-6 and TRBJ1-1, reads DAGVTQSPTHLIKTRGQQVTLRCSPKSGHDTVSWYQQALGQGPQFIFQYYEEEERQRGNFPDRFSGHQFPNYSSELNVNALLLGDSALYLCASSPWAAPNTEAFFGQGTRLTVV.

In its sample, this clone was seen many times. The chain combines TRBV5-6 with TRBJ2-1, with D maybe TRBD1 (6 bases). Germline V CDR1 and CDR2: SGHDT, YYEEEE. This CDR3 has 15 amino acids. The V and J ends lost 2 bases and 0 bases respectively, with 9 bases between them. CDR3: CASSFTGNSYNEQFF. The CDR3 DNA follows: TGTGCCAGCAGCTTTACAGGGAACTCCTACAATGAGCAGTTCTTC.

The J gene is TRBJ1-1, the V gene TRBV27, with D tentatively TRBD1 (6 bases). Between the trimmed V and J ends, which lost 3 bases and 5 bases, there was a span of 7 bases. Looked up from germline, CDR1 is MNHEY and CDR2 is SMNVEV (reference sequence). The CDR3 runs 12 residues. The CDR3: CASSFQGTEAFF. In DNA form, the CDR3 reads TGTGCCAGCAGTTTTCAGGGGACTGAAGCTTTCTTT.

The chain recombines TRBV4-1 with TRBJ1-1; 8 bases map to TRBD1. V trimming: 2 bases; J trimming: 3 bases; junction bases outside the gene matches: 2. Germline V gene lookup returns CDR1 MGHRA and CDR2 YSYEKL. There are 14 residues in the CDR3. CDR3 nucleotides: TGCGCCAGCAGCCAACAGGGGGCGGACACTGAAGCTTTCTTT. Translating it yields CASSQQGADTEAFF.

This sequence joins TRBV30 and TRBJ2-1; TRBD2 aligns across 8 bases. Germline CDR1 reads GTSNPN; CDR2 reads SVGIG (reference sequence). The CDR3 covers 15 residues. V shed 4 bases, J shed 0 bases, and the junction held 5 bases outside the gene matches. CDR3 DNA sequence: TGTGCCTGGACTAGCGGGCCACTCTCCTACAATGAGCAGTTCTTC. Translating it yields CAWTSGPLSYNEQFF.

This chain connects TRBV27 to TRBJ1-4; 8 bases align to TRBD1. Trimming took 6 bases from V and 2 from J; bases not matched to a gene: 11. Per the germline V gene, CDR1 is MNHEY and CDR2 is SMNVEV (reference sequence). CDR3 length: 17 amino acids. CDR3 coding DNA: TGTGCCAGCAGGCCTGGACAGGGAGTCTTGACTAATGAAAAACTGTTTTTT. Encoded protein: CASRPGQGVLTNEKLFF.

The genes are TRBV5-4 and TRBJ1-1; D is unresolved. CDR1 is SGHNT and CDR2 is YYREEE in the germline V gene (reference sequence). The ends were cut back, 7 bases at V and 5 bases at J, with 18 bases in the middle. The CDR3 is made up of 14 amino acids. The CDR3 here is CASRGREKKTEAFF. CDR3 in DNA: TGTGCCAGCCGAGGACGGGAGAAAAAGACTGAAGCTTTCTTT.

The genes are TRBV9 and TRBJ2-1; 11 positions agree with TRBD2. CDR3 length: 16 amino acids. Germline V gene data show CDR1 as SGDLS and CDR2 as YYNGEE. V gave up 4 bases and J gave up 8 bases; unmatched junction bases: 11. The CDR3 nucleotides read TGTGCCAGCAGCCCCCTAGCGGGAGGCACCGGGTATGAGCAGTTCTTC. Translating gives CASSPLAGGTGYEQFF.

This chain links TRBV7-9 with TRBJ1-1, with D possibly matching TRBD1 (5 bases). The CDR3 loop spans 19 amino acids. The V gene's germline CDR1 is SEHNR and CDR2 FQNEAQ (reference sequence). Trimming took 5 bases from V and 0 from J, leaving 25 bases between them. The DNA for the CDR3 is TGTGCCAGCAGCCCGATTTCCACATGGGACGGACATATGAACACTGAAGCTTTCTTT. Its translation is CASSPISTWDGHMNTEAFF. The full variable domain, its missing parts supplied by reference TRBV7-9 and TRBJ1-1, is DTGVSQNPRHKITKRGQNVTFRCDPISEHNRLYWYRQTLGQGPEFLTYFQNEAQLEKSRLLSDRFSAERPKGSFSTLEIQRTEQGDSAMYLCASSPISTWDGHMNTEAFFGQGTRLTVV.

This clone has just a few counts. The DNA for the CDR3 is TGCAGCGGAGGGGACAGGGGCTCCTACAATGAGCAGTTCTTC. Residues: CSGGDRGSYNEQFF. The chain joins TRBV29-1 to TRBJ2-1; TRBD1 matches 10 bases. The length of the CDR3 is 14 residues. Germline V lookup: CDR1 SQVTM, CDR2 ANQGSEA. Trimming removed 7 bases from V and 0 bases from J; junction bases left unmatched: 3.

The J gene is TRBJ2-3, the V gene TRBV25-1; 7 nucleotides line up with TRBD1. V lost 1 base to trimming and J lost 4 bases; unmatched junction nucleotides: 11. The CDR3 length is 17 residues. Germline CDR1 reads MGHDK; CDR2 reads SYGVNS. CDR3 protein: CASSESYTGANADTQYF. The CDR3 DNA sequence: TGTGCCAGCAGTGAATCGTATACAGGGGCAAACGCAGATACGCAGTATTTT.

This clone has just a few counts. This sequence joins TRBV10-3 and TRBJ2-7; 8 nucleotides agree with TRBD1. The CDR3 has 14 residues. The junction had 14 bases not matched to a gene; V was cut back by 11 bases and J by 5 bases. The germline gives CDR1 ENHRY, CDR2 SYGVKD. This CDR3 is CAAQPGQGLDEQYF. The DNA of the CDR3 is TGTGCCGCTCAACCTGGACAGGGACTCGACGAGCAGTACTTC.